This TCR beta chain was obtained from a study of CD4 T cells in relation to SARS-CoV-2 and coronaviruses (dated by TCRdb to 2020 to 2023). Study-level background: In the ViraFEST assay, PBMCs were grown with antigen for approximately 9 days, and TCR beta CDR3s were then sequenced to identify antigen-specific clonal expansions. The Adaptive Biotechnologies TCR-sequencing kit was used for samples from a few pre-COVID donors and for the naive versus memory experiments, whereas the other data were Illumina-based. A different, Illumina-based TCR-beta assay was used to sequence expansion assays from other donors in the study. The negative reference condition was either a culture with an HIV-1 Nef peptide pool or a culture with no peptide. The study assessed, at the TCR clonotype level, memory CD4+ T cell crossreactivity between SARS-CoV-2 and common cold coronavirus spike proteins. Using patient-derived lymphoblastoid cell lines, the shared crossreactive spike epitopes were mapped to their HLA restriction.

Libraries were built with the immunoSEQ multiplex PCR assay. The study's processing was this. During preprocessing, nonproductive sequences were removed, as were CDR3s that did not start with C, did not end with F or W, or were shorter than 7 amino acids. Antigen-specific clonotypes were called with the MANAFEST web app, based on expansion relative to reference and other culture wells. To be counted as positive, a clone had to show significant expansion compared with the reference culture, at an FDR below 0.05, in 2 of 3 replicate wells. To be called positive, a clone also had to show significant expansion compared with every other tandem well and an odds ratio greater than 5. CDR3 homology was measured as pairwise Levenshtein distance, computed with the stringdist R package after trimming three terminal residues from each end. Here the immuneACCESS table is served through TCRdb, limited to in-frame sequences with V and J called. Missing clones are a known gap in these copies; in checked studies unresolved V genes cover under half, and the rest lacks a known reason. From that table come the V and J calls and clone size; the DNA was used to work out D and trimming. The sample profile shows about 21,000 clones; just under 80% of them were found once. Clones ranked in the top ten supply 16% of the sample.

V is cut by 2 bases and J by 4 bases, and the space between the germline ends is 14 bases. There are 14 amino acids in the CDR3, from cysteine to phenylalanine inclusive. Left in the record is the CDR3 DNA by itself, 42 bases read in frame from the first base. Based on the germline V gene (reference sequence), the CDR1 and CDR2 sequences are GTSNPN and SVGIG. CD4+ T cells from unexposed donors were collected before the COVID-19 pandemic (2011-2018). After more than nine days of culture, CD4+ T cells were isolated with the EasySep CD4+ T cell isolation kit. As cell numbers permitted, CD4+ T cells from unexposed donors were tested for reactivity to SARS-CoV-2 S and N and to four common cold coronavirus spike pools. PBMCs were cultured at a few million per well in IMDM supplemented with about 5% human AB serum and approximately 9.8 IU/ml IL-2. Half of the culture medium was replaced with fresh IL-2-containing medium on days 3 and 7. Triplicate replicate wells were generally used for each peptide culture condition. The leukapheresis product used for the unexposed donors was purchased from a commercial source. Ficoll-Paque PLUS gradient centrifugation was used to isolate PBMCs from either whole blood or leukapheresis product. PBMCs were either cryopreserved at -140 degrees C or used fresh in the expansion assay. The QIAamp Micro DNA Kit was used to extract genomic DNA from the CD4+ T cells.

With respect to this clone: Its recognized antigen is unknown. The record has no base qualities; no much larger clone is one base away.

General study outcomes and caveats: Small numbers of patients and of tested TCRs limited the study. Around three fifths of donors had memory CD4+ clonotypes that crossrecognized SARS-CoV-2 and at least one common cold coronavirus spike. No donor contributed both pre-pandemic and post-infection samples, which limited tracing the source of pre-existing responses. Crossreactive clones showed significantly weaker SARS-CoV-2-driven expansion than monoreactive clones, consistent with antigenic imprinting. Crossreactivity analysis centred on spike protein, so crossreactivity against other viral proteins was not assessed.

The V and J segments used are TRBV30 and TRBJ1-1; the D segment cannot be called with confidence. The origin of this receptor is a human donor in good health. Sequencing was carried out using CD4+ T cells from PBMCs, cultured in vitro. The CDR3 protein is CAWSTTQWTTEAFF. The base sequence is TGTGCCTGGAGTACGACCCAATGGACCACTGAAGCTTTCTTT.